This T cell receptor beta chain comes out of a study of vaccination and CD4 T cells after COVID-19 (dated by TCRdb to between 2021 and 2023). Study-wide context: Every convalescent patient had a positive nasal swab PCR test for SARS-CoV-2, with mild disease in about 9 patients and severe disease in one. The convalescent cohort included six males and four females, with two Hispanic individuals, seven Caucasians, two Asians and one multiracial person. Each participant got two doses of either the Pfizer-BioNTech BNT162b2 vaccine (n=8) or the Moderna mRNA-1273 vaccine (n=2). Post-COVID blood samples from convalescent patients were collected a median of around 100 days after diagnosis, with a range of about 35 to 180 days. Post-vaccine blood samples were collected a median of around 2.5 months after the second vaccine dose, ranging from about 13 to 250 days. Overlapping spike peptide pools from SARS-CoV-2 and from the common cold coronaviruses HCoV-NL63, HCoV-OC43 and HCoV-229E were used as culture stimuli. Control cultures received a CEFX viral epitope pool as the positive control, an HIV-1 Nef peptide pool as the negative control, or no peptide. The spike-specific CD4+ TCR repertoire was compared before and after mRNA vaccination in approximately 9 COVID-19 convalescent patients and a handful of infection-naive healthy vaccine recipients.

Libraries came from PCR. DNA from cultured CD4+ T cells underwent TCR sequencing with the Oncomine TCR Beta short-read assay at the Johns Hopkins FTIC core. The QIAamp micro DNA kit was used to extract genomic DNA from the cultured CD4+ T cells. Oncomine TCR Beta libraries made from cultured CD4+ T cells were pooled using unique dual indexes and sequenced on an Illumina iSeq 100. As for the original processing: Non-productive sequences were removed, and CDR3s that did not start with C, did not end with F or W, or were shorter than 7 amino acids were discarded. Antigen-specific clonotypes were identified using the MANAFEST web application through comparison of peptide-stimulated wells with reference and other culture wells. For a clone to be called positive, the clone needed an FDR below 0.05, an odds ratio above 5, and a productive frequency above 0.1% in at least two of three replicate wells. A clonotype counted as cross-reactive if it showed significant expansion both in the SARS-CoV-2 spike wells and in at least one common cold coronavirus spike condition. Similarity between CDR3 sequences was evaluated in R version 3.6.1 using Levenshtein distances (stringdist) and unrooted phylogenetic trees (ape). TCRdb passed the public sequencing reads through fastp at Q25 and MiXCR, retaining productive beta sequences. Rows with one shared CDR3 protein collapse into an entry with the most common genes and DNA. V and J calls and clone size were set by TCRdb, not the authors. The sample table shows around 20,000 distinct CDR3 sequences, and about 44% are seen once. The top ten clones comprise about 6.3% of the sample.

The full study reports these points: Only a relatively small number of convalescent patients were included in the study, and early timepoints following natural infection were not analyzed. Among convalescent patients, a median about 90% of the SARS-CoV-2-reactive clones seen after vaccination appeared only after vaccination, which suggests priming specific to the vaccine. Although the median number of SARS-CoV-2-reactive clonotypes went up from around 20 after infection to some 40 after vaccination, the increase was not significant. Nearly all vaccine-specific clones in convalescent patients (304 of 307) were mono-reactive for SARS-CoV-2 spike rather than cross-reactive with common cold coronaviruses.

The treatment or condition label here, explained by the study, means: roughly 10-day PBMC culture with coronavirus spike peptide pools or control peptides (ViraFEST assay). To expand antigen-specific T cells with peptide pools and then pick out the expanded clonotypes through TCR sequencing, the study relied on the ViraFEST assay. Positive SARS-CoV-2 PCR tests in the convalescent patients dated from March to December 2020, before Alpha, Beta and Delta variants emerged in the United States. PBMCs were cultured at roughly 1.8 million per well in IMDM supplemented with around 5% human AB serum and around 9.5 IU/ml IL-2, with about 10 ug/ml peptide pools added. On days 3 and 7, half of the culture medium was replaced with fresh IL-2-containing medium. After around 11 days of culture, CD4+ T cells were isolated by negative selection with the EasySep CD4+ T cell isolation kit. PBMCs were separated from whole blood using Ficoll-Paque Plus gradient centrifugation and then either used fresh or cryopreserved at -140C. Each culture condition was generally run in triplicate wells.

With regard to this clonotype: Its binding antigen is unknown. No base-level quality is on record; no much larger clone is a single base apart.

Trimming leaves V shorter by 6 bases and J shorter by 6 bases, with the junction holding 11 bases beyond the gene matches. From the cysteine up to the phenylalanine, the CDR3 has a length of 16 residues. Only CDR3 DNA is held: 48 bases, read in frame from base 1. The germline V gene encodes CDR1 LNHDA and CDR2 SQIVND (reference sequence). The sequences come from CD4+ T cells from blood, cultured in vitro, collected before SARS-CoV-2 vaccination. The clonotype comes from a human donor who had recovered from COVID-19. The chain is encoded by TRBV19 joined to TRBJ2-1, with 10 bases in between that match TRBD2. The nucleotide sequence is TGTGCCAGTAGCCTCATACTAGCGGGAAACGTCAATGAGCAGTTCTTC. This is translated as CASSLILAGNVNEQFF. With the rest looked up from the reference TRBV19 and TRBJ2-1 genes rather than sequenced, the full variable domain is DGGITQSPKYLFRKEGQNVTLSCEQNLNHDAMYWYRQDPGQGLRLIYYSQIVNDFQKGDIAEGYSVSREKKESFPLTVTSAQKNPTAFYLCASSLILAGNVNEQFFGPGTRLTVL.